What follows are 13 T cell receptor beta chains derived from one specimen sequenced in a study of identical twins. Each CDR3 protein is one row after TCRdb ran MiXCR on the 5' RACE reads. The sample lists around 650,000 distinct CDR3 sequences, 7.1% occurring once. This sample also belongs to another study, concerning yellow fever vaccine responses in identical twins.

The sequenced sample consisted of PBMCs. The receptors derive from a woman aged 18-35 years in good health.

This clonotype was seen more than once but under ten times. The rearrangement joins TRBV6-1 to TRBJ2-1; TRBD2 aligns across 9 bases. V shed 6 bases and J 16 bases; nucleotides not matched to a gene: 25. Germline assignment: CDR1 MNHNS and CDR2 SASEGT. This CDR3 comprises 17 residues. The CDR3 reads CASSQYPSGRPDNERFF. CDR3 DNA sequence: TGTGCCAGCAGCCAATATCCGAGCGGGAGGCCCGACAATGAGCGTTTCTTC.

The chain links TRBV3-1 to TRBJ2-5; TRBD2 matches at 7 bases. The CDR3 covers 15 residues. V gave up 1 base and J gave up 4 bases; unmatched junction bases: 6. Germline V gene data show CDR1 as LGHDT and CDR2 as YNNKEL (reference sequence). CDR3 DNA sequence: TGTGCCAGCAGCCAAGGAGCGGGGTCGGCAGAGACCCAGTACTTC. Its translation is CASSQGAGSAETQYF.

This clonotype came up many times. The V and J genes are TRBV5-6 and TRBJ2-1; the match to TRBD1 covers 7 bases. The CDR3 length is 17 residues. Trimming took 1 base from V and 0 from J; bases not matched to a gene: 7. Germline loops: CDR1 SGHDT, CDR2 YYEEEE. Written as DNA, the CDR3 is TGTGCCAGCAGCTTGTGGTCCAACAGGGGCTCCTACAATGAGCAGTTCTTC. Translation: CASSLWSNRGSYNEQFF.

This clonotype occurred a few times. This chain joins TRBV6-5 and TRBJ1-2; 10 nucleotides line up with TRBD1. This CDR3 has 19 amino acids. Looked up from germline, CDR1 is MNHEY and CDR2 is SVGAGI. Trimming removed 0 bases from V and 6 bases from J; junction bases left unmatched: 16. The CDR3, as DNA: TGTGCCAGCAGTTACTCGATAGGGGACCCCCGGGACAGGGGAGATGGCTACACCTTC. Translating it yields CASSYSIGDPRDRGDGYTF.

The genes are TRBV16 and TRBJ2-7; D is unclear. Trimming left V 0 bases short and J 5 bases short, with 11 bases between. The CDR3 runs to 14 residues. Per the germline V gene, CDR1 is KGHSY and CDR2 is FQNENV. The CDR3 coding sequence is TGTGCCAGCAGCCAATCGTTCGCCGGAAACGAGCAGTACTTC. This encodes CASSQSFAGNEQYF. Complete variable domain (other parts from reference TRBV16 and TRBJ2-7): GEEVAQTPKHLVRGEGQKAKLYCAPIKGHSYVFWYQQVLKNEFKFLISFQNENVFDETGMPKERFSAKCLPNSPCSLEIQATKLEDSAVYFCASSQSFAGNEQYFGPGTRLTVT.

The V and J genes are TRBV12-5 and TRBJ2-1; TRBD2 matches at 7 bases. The CDR3 has 16 residues. Looked up from germline, CDR1 is LGHNT and CDR2 is FRNRAP. After removal of 0 bases from V and 5 bases from J, the junction contained 7 bases not matched to a gene. The CDR3 nucleotides read TGTGCTAGTGGTTTGGTAATCGGTGCGGGGGACAATGAGCAGTTCTTC. Protein sequence: CASGLVIGAGDNEQFF.

This clonotype was counted only a few times. The chain links TRBV6-1 to TRBJ1-1; unclear D gene. The CDR3 runs 14 residues. In germline, CDR1 is MNHNS, CDR2 SASEGT. The V end lost 6 bases, the J end lost 1 base, and 12 bases lay between the germline ends. CDR3 residues: CASRQSAGNTEAFF. CDR3 DNA: TGTGCCAGCAGACAATCGGCCGGGAACACTGAAGCTTTCTTT.

V and J are TRBV29-1 and TRBJ2-7, with 8 positions matching TRBD1. This CDR3 is built from 14 residues. Germline loops: CDR1 SQVTM, CDR2 ANQGSEA. Germline trimming cut 0 bases from V and 9 bases from J; bases unmatched to any gene: 10. The CDR3 loop reads CSVEEGQELQGQYF. The CDR3 DNA reads TGCAGCGTTGAAGAGGGACAGGAACTCCAGGGGCAGTACTTC.

A few counts support this clonotype. The chain combines TRBV12-3 or TRBV12-4 with TRBJ1-1; D unresolved. With 4 bases removed from V and 4 bases from J, the gap between germline ends came to 16 bases. The CDR3 is 15 residues long. CDR3 loop: CASSYLWRDGTEAFF. The CDR3 nucleotides are TGTGCCAGCAGTTACCTATGGAGGGATGGCACTGAAGCTTTCTTT.

This clonotype has a count of ten or more. V usage is TRBV12-3 or TRBV12-4 and J usage is TRBJ2-1; either TRBD1 or TRBD2 may supply D (5 bases each). V was cut by 8 bases and J by 10 bases, with 18 bases left in between. The CDR3 loop spans 13 amino acids. This CDR3 is CASGDRGRYEQFF. DNA for the CDR3: TGTGCCAGCGGGGACCGAGGGCGGTACGAGCAGTTCTTC.

The chain links TRBV4-1 to TRBJ2-4, with D possibly being TRBD2 (6 bases). The CDR3 consists of 18 residues. Germline V CDR1 and CDR2: MGHRA, YSYEKL. V was clipped by 0 bases and J by 0 bases, with 15 bases between them. CDR3 DNA sequence: TGCGCCAGCAGCCAAGATCCGAGAGGAGCGGGAGCCAAAAACATTCAGTACTTC. Encoded protein: CASSQDPRGAGAKNIQYF.

CDR3 region: CASSLGTTSVEDNEQFF. The CDR3 DNA reads TGTGCCAGCAGCTTAGGGACTACATCCGTTGAGGACAATGAGCAGTTCTTC. V usage is TRBV7-9 and J usage is TRBJ2-1; D is possibly TRBD2 (6 bases). CDR3 length: 17 residues. V dropped 1 base and J dropped 5 bases, with 18 bases sitting between them. Germline loops: CDR1 SEHNR, CDR2 FQNEAQ (reference sequence).

This clonotype was seen more than once but under ten times. The rearrangement joins TRBV27 to TRBJ2-3, with D possibly being TRBD2 (6 bases). The V gene lost 6 bases and the J gene lost 4 bases, with 17 bases spanning the gap. Per germline, CDR1 MNHEY and CDR2 SMNVEV (reference sequence). The CDR3 totals 15 residues. The CDR3 DNA is TGTGCCAGCAGCCCCCAACTAGCAACGGCAGATACGCAGTATTTT. Residues: CASSPQLATADTQYF.